The sequence of this T cell receptor beta chain was determined in a study of blood T cell repertoires in COVID-19. Original analysis: Scientists estimated how many nucleated cells there were by amplifying reference gene primers. Profiling relied on immunoSEQ multiplex PCR, and the TCRdb table lists in-frame clones only, not all of them. V and J calls plus clone size are reproduced from that table; the DNA served to infer D and trimming. The data contain 300,000 to 500,000 clones, 85% to 90% of them seen just once; the ten biggest clones take up 0.95% to 1%. Germline V gene data show CDR1 as SGHDT and CDR2 as YYEEEE. The CDR3 extends over 14 amino acids. V lost 4 bases, J lost 5 bases, and 15 bases lay in between.

This sequence originates from a woman aged 30 to 39 with acute COVID-19. This chain joins TRBV5-6 and TRBJ1-2; D possibly corresponds to TRBD1 (6 bases). The sequencing sample was made of PBMCs or T cells enriched from blood (not recorded which). This CDR3 reads CASSIDQGRYGYTF. The CDR3 DNA is TGTGCCAGCAGCATTGATCAGGGGCGGTATGGCTACACCTTC. Full variable domain (rest looked up from reference TRBV5-6 and TRBJ1-2): DAGVTQSPTHLIKTRGQQVTLRCSPKSGHDTVSWYQQALGQGPQFIFQYYEEEERQRGNFPDRFSGHQFPNYSSELNVNALLLGDSALYLCASSIDQGRYGYTFGSGTRLTVV.